This is a list of T cell receptor beta chains from one sample in a study of regulatory T cells in long-lasting Graves disease. TCRdb re-called the multiplex PCR reads through MiXCR, storing one row per CDR3 protein. This sample has 600,000 to 800,000 distinct CDR3 sequences, with 30% found just once. Sequencing used peripheral blood mononuclear cells (PBMCs), obtained when the disease was refractory, from a patient treated with antithyroid drugs. All receptors derive from a female donor with Graves disease. CDR3s leave out the opening cysteine and the closing phenylalanine or tryptophan.

CDR3aa	j_gene	v_gene
VSSYPQDSYYEQY	TRBJ2-7	TRBV13
SARDRSSGRPTGKTQY	TRBJ2-5	TRBV20-1
ASSYTANTEAF	TRBJ1-1	TRBV6-2/TRBV6-3
ASSHSSPTDSAPHEQY	TRBJ2-7	TRBV4-1
AISEGQTNQPQH	TRBJ1-5	TRBV10-3
ASSRGTRREKLF	TRBJ1-4	TRBV3-1
ASSSYRGLSYGYT	TRBJ1-2	TRBV11-2
ASSRDSLSEQY	TRBJ2-7	TRBV2
ASSLAVAGNTEAF	TRBJ1-1	TRBV5-1
ASSPLDRGAGQPQH	TRBJ1-5	TRBV6-1
ASSIGASAGEQY	TRBJ2-7	TRBV19
ASSYPVGREGQETQY	TRBJ2-5	TRBV6-5
ASSEGGLRQPQH	TRBJ1-5	TRBV7-9
ASSKRTGDGYT	TRBJ1-2	TRBV5-1
ASPRGEGNDRETQY	TRBJ2-5	TRBV28
ASSSTGGLGDEQY	TRBJ2-7	TRBV7-3
ASTRDRTPLAGELF	TRBJ2-2	TRBV19
ASSATDRGYEQY	TRBJ2-7	TRBV6-2/TRBV6-3
SVVQETQY	TRBJ2-5	TRBV29-1
ASSPPYREYTGELF	TRBJ2-2	TRBV3-1
ASSRETGAKNIQY	TRBJ2-4	TRBV6-2/TRBV6-3
ATSRQASANEQF	TRBJ2-1	TRBV12-5
ASSNPSRGQPELF	TRBJ1-4	TRBV2
ASSLWTWTGVETQY	TRBJ2-5	TRBV7-2
ASSSGLAGARETQY	TRBJ2-5	TRBV11-2
ASTGGFVPSYEQY	TRBJ2-7	TRBV6-1
ATSHKQFNPQH	TRBJ1-5	TRBV24-1
ATSRDGRPQPQH	TRBJ1-5	TRBV15
ASSPQDLPSTDTQY	TRBJ2-3	TRBV19
ASRMLGRGGNQPQH	TRBJ1-5	TRBV19
ASSLMGGRTQY	TRBJ2-5	TRBV7-3
ASSTGVPTEAF	TRBJ1-1	TRBV28
ASSQVKKPLH	TRBJ1-6	TRBV3-1
AITSLATNTEAF	TRBJ1-1	TRBV10-3
ASGGLAGSIGYEQY	TRBJ2-7	TRBV7-9
ASSTPQTGELF	TRBJ2-2	TRBV7-3
ASSASGSFYGYT	TRBJ1-2	TRBV25-1
ASSLGHNQETQY	TRBJ2-5	TRBV6-1
SVEVIVRETQY	TRBJ2-5	TRBV29-1
ASSAHGQYPEAF	TRBJ1-1	TRBV9
ATSREWRKDLHNEKLF	TRBJ1-4	TRBV15
ASSRRVAANTGELF	TRBJ2-2	TRBV7-9
ASRTGLAGYRSYNEQF	TRBJ2-1	TRBV12-3/TRBV12-4
SVGSPVDGYT	TRBJ1-2	TRBV29-1
ASRYGWNTEAF	TRBJ1-1	TRBV28
ASSLIGQGAREGYT	TRBJ1-2	TRBV27
ASSQPTGRNYGYT	TRBJ1-2	TRBV4-1
SAPDQPNTEAF	TRBJ1-1	TRBV20-1